Listed here are 10 T cell receptor beta chains from one sample, sequenced in a study of blood T cells in healthy people across ages. A J-beta primer mix and a sample-barcoded 5' primer were used in a second PCR of roughly 6 to 12 cycles. TCRdb re-called the 5' RACE reads with MiXCR, one entry per CDR3 protein. Among around 1.5 million distinct CDR3 sequences listed, roughly 32% were seen once. The sequencing sample was made of blood. These receptors originate from a woman younger than 45 in good health.

The sample holds a few counts of this clonotype. The chain has TRBV27 and TRBJ2-7; either TRBD1 or TRBD2 may fit D (6 bases each). The V and J ends lost 8 bases and 2 bases respectively, with 16 bases between them. There are 14 residues in the CDR3. The germline V gene encodes CDR1 MNHEY and CDR2 SMNVEV (reference sequence). The CDR3: CASAQGGPTYEQYF. The CDR3 DNA reads TGTGCCAGCGCCCAAGGGGGGCCCACCTACGAGCAGTACTTC.

This clonotype was recorded at least ten times. The V and J genes are TRBV15 and TRBJ2-7; D is unresolved. The V and J ends lost 0 bases and 2 bases respectively, with 8 bases between them. The V gene's germline CDR1 is LNHNV and CDR2 YYDKDF (reference sequence). The CDR3 is 14 residues long. The CDR3, as DNA: TGTGCCACCAGCAGAGATAGCCGGACCTACGAGCAGTACTTC. Translated, it gives CATSRDSRTYEQYF.

This clonotype occurred a few times. Just one base apart from a much larger clone, this may be a read error. V is TRBV5-1 and J is TRBJ2-7; D possibly corresponds to TRBD1 (5 bases). The CDR3 has 13 amino acids. The germline CDR1 and CDR2 sequences are SGHRS and YFSETQ. The DNA of the CDR3 is TGCGCCAGCGGCTTGGGAACAGGCTACGAGCAGTACTTC. Its protein is CASGLGTGYEQYF.

There are a few counts of this clonotype. This chain uses TRBV12-3 or TRBV12-4 with TRBJ2-7; D is unclear. This CDR3 has 13 residues. Trimming cost V 7 bases and J 3 bases, with 13 bases left between them. CDR3 nucleotides: TGTGCCAGCAATTCAGGCGACCGCTACGAGCAGTACTTC. Protein: CASNSGDRYEQYF.

The chain employs TRBV13 and TRBJ2-5, with 11 bases fitting TRBD2. CDR3 length: 18 amino acids. V trimming: 5 bases; J trimming: 4 bases; junction bases outside the gene matches: 15. Germline lookup yields CDR1 PRHDT and CDR2 FYEKMQ (reference sequence). The CDR3 is CASSPSTSGGQAGETQYF. CDR3 nucleotides: TGTGCCAGCAGCCCCAGCACTAGCGGGGGTCAGGCGGGAGAGACCCAGTACTTC.

This clonotype was counted only a few times. The V gene is TRBV20-1, the J gene TRBJ2-5; D may be TRBD1 or TRBD2 (7 bases each). V was shortened by 6 bases and J by 11 bases, with 28 bases between the two germline ends. Germline V gives CDR1 DFQATT, CDR2 SNEGSKA (reference sequence). This CDR3 is 15 amino acids long. The CDR3 DNA reads as TGCAGTGCAGCGGGACCAGCGATATCAACAGGGGAGCAGTACTTC. This translates into CSAAGPAISTGEQYF.

The CDR3 reads CASSGRDRPLAVGTDTQYF. The CDR3 region has the DNA TGTGCCAGCAGCGGCCGGGACAGGCCGTTAGCAGTTGGTACAGATACGCAGTATTTT. J is TRBJ2-3 and V is TRBV7-9; 8 bases fit TRBD1. Trimming cost V 5 bases and J 3 bases; bases outside gene matches: 19. CDR1 SEHNR and CDR2 FQNEAQ come from the germline V gene (reference sequence). This CDR3 contains 19 residues.

The chain recombines TRBV6-5 with TRBJ1-1; maybe TRBD1 (5 bases). V dropped 2 bases and J dropped 6 bases, with 13 bases sitting between them. The length of the CDR3 is 14 residues. Germline V lookup: CDR1 MNHEY, CDR2 SVGAGI. The CDR3 nucleotides read TGTGCCAGCAGTTACGGGATCGGAGGGGCTGAAGCTTTCTTT. Its translation is CASSYGIGGAEAFF.

As for this clonotype: A much larger clone sits a single nucleotide away, making a read error possible. The rearrangement uses TRBV20-1 and TRBJ2-3, with TRBD2 as a possible D gene (6 bases). This CDR3 is 15 amino acids long. Germline lookup yields CDR1 DFQATT and CDR2 SNEGSKA (reference sequence). The CDR3 DNA reads TGCAGCCCCGATGGGGGGAGGAAGAGCACAGATACGCAGTATTTT. Protein product: CSPDGGRKSTDTQYF.

This sequence joins TRBV5-1 and TRBJ1-6, with TRBD1 identical over 9 bases. Unmatched junction bases numbered 5, after V lost 0 bases and J lost 10 bases. This CDR3 contains 15 residues. In germline, CDR1 is SGHRS, CDR2 YFSETQ. The CDR3 coding sequence is TGCGCCAGCAGCTTGGGGACAGGGGCTAAGTCACCCCTCCACTTT. Encoded protein: CASSLGTGAKSPLHF.